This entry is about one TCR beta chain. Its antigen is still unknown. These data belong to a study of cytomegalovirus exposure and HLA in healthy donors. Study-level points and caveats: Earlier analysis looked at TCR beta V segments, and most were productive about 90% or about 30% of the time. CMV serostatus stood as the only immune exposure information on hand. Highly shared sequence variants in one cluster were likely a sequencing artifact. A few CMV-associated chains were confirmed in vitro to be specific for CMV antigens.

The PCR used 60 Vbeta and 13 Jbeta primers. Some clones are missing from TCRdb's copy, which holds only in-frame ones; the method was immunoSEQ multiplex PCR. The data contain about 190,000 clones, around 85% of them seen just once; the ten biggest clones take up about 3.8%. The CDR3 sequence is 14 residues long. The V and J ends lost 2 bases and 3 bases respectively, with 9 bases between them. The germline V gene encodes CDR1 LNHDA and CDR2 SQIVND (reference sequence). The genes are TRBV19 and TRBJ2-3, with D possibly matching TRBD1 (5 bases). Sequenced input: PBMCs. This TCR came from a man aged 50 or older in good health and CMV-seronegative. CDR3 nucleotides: TGTGCCAGTAGTATACAGGGTGGAACAGATACGCAGTATTTT. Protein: CASSIQGGTDTQYF.